Listed below are T cell receptor beta chains from one sample, sequenced in a study of CD8 T cells in Susac syndrome. TCRdb recomputed calls from the immunoSEQ multiplex PCR reads with MiXCR, one row per CDR3 protein. The table lists nearly 110,000 distinct CDR3 sequences, roughly 94% of them singletons. The material sequenced was CD8+ T cells from PBMCs. The receptors stem from a human donor with Susac syndrome. The CDR3 runs from the conserved cysteine through the conserved F or W. D genes are given only for firm matches. A row's size may be missing; if present it is once, few, many or a size class.

.	TRBV12-5	TRBJ2-3	.	TGTGCTAGTGGTTTGACCGCGCCAGATACGCAGTATTTT	CASGLTAPDTQYF
once	TRBV20-1	TRBJ2-1	.	TGCAGTGCTAGAGAGGACCTGTCAAATGAGCAGTTCTTC	CSAREDLSNEQFF
.	TRBV4-1	TRBJ2-6	.	TGCGCCAGCAGCCAAGCCGGCACCCCTGGGGCCAACGTCCTGACTTTC	CASSQAGTPGANVLTF
.	TRBV12-3/TRBV12-4	TRBJ1-2	.	TGTGCCAGCAGTGCTGGGACTTCCTATGGCTACACCTTC	CASSAGTSYGYTF
.	TRBV7-2	TRBJ2-5	.	TGTGCCAGCAGACAATGGGGGAAGACCCAGTACTTC	CASRQWGKTQYF
.	TRBV20-1	TRBJ2-7	TRBD2	TGCAGTGCTTTACCCCCAGCGGGGGTCAACTACGAGCAGTACTTC	CSALPPAGVNYEQYF
.	TRBV12-3/TRBV12-4	TRBJ2-3	TRBD2	TGTGCCAGCAATATAGCGGGGGTGGGCACAGATACGCAGTATTTT	CASNIAGVGTDTQYF
.	TRBV20-1	TRBJ1-1	.	TGCAGTGCTAGAGAGCCAGGGAGCCTGAACACTGAAGCTTTCTTT	CSAREPGSLNTEAFF
.	TRBV6-6	TRBJ1-4	.	TGTGCCAGCGGGGGGGATGTAAAACTGTTTTTT	CASGGDVKLFF
.	TRBV29-1	TRBJ2-1	.	TGCAGCGTTGACGTCTACAATGAGCAGTTCTTC	CSVDVYNEQFF